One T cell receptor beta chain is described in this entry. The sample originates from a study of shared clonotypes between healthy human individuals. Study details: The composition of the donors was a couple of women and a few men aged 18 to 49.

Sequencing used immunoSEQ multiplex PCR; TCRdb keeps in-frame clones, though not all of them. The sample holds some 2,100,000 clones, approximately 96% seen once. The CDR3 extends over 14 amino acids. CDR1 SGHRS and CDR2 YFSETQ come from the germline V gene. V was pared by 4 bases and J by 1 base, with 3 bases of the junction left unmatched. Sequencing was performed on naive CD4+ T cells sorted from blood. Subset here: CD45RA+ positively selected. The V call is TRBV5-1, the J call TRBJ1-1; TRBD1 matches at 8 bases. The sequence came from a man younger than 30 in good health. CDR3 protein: CASSEGQANTEAFF. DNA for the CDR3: TGCGCCAGCAGCGAGGGACAGGCGAACACTGAAGCTTTCTTT.